Listed below are T cell receptor beta chains from one sample, sequenced in a study of CD8 T cells in ankylosing spondylitis. From the 5' RACE reads, TCRdb called clonotypes with MiXCR, one entry per CDR3 protein. The sample has tens of thousands of distinct CDR3 sequences; more than 8.5% are singletons. The sample consisted of blood, either unsorted or a sorted T cell fraction (not recorded which). These receptors were obtained from a male donor with ankylosing spondylitis. Both conserved end residues are part of each CDR3. Fields, in order: J gene, V gene, CDR3 protein.

TRBJ2-7 | TRBV27 | CASSSTLGLSYEQYF
TRBJ2-1 | TRBV27 | CASSYGTSAFF
TRBJ2-1 | TRBV27 | CASSSGTSGGGPYNEQFF
TRBJ2-3 | TRBV24-1 | CATSDLAMADTQYF
TRBJ1-1 | TRBV30 | CAWSVGTEAFF
TRBJ2-7 | TRBV3-1 | CASSQDRDRGLEQYF
TRBJ2-1 | TRBV2 | CASSSRDINVDEQFF
TRBJ2-3 | TRBV6-2/TRBV6-3 | CASSSTSGWEIVDTQYF
TRBJ2-5 | TRBV7-8 | CASSTRTSQETQYF
TRBJ1-1 | TRBV9 | CASSVRGGAQGPHTEAFF
TRBJ2-1 | TRBV2 | CASGLPNEQFF
TRBJ1-2 | TRBV6-5 | CASSYVDNPNYGYTF
TRBJ2-1 | TRBV11-1 | CASRVAGTHNEQFF
TRBJ2-7 | TRBV5-6 | CASSQLESSYEQYF
TRBJ2-7 | TRBV5-4 | CASSLDREYEQYF
TRBJ2-7 | TRBV5-4 | CASIARGEQYF
TRBJ2-1 | TRBV27 | CASSLPRGGSEQFF
TRBJ2-5 | TRBV7-9 | CASSSPLSRERETQYF
TRBJ2-1 | TRBV5-5 | CASSLNNYNEQFF
TRBJ2-7 | TRBV2 | CASSDPSIYEQYF
TRBJ1-5 | TRBV5-1 | CASSLGAGTGQPQHF
TRBJ2-7 | TRBV27 | CASSFPGAYEQYF
TRBJ2-3 | TRBV20-1 | CSASVPLLAEDTQYF
TRBJ2-7 | TRBV7-9 | CASSPRLTSGRVYEQYF
TRBJ2-5 | TRBV7-2 | CASSLASYSPETQYF
TRBJ1-2 | TRBV19 | CASSRPGVTTF
TRBJ1-1 | TRBV5-1 | CASSLSEMNTEAFF
TRBJ2-1 | TRBV7-8 | CASSSPGLAEEQFF